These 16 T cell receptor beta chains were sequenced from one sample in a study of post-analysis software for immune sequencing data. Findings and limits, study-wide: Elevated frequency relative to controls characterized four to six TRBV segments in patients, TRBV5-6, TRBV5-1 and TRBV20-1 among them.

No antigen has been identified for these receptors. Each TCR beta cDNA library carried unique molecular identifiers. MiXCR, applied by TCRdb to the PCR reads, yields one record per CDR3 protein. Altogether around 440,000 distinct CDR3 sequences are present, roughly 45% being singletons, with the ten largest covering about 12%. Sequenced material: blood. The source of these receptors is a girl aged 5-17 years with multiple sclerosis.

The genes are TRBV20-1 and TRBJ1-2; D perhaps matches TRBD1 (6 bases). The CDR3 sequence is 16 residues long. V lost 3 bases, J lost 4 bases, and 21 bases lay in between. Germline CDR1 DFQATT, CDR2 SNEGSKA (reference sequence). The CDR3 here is CSASERGFPTRYGYTF. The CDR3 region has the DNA TGCAGTGCTAGTGAGAGGGGGTTCCCTACCCGCTATGGCTACACCTTC.

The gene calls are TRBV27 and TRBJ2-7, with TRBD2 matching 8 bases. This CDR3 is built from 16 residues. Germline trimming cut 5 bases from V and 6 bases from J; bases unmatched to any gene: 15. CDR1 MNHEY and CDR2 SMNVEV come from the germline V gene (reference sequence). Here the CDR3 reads CASSRGGGLAVGEQYF. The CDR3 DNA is TGTGCCAGCAGTAGGGGGGGTGGACTAGCTGTAGGCGAGCAGTACTTC.

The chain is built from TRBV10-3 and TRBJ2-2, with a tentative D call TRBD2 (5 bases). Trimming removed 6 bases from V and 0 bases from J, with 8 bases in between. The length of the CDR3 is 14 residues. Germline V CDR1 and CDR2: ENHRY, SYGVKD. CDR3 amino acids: CAIRPGANTGELFF. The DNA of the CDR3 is TGTGCCATCAGACCCGGGGCGAACACCGGGGAGCTGTTTTTT.

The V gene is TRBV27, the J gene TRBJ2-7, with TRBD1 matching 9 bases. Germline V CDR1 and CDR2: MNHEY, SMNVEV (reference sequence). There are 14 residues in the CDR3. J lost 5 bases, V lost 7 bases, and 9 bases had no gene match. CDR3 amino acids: CASNTGTGWNEQYF. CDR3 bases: TGTGCCAGCAACACAGGGACAGGGTGGAACGAGCAGTACTTC.

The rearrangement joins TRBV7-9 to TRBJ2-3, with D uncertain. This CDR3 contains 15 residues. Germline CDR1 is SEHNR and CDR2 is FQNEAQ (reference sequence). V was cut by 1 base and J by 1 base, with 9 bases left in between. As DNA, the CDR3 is TGTGCCAGCAGCTTAGAACTTCCTGGCACAGATACGCAGTATTTT. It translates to CASSLELPGTDTQYF.

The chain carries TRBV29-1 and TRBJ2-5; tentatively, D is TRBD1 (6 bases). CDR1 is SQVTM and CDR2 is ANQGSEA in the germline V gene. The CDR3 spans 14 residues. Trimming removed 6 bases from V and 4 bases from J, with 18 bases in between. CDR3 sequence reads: CSVGVTGLGETQYF. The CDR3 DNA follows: TGCAGCGTGGGAGTGACAGGATTGGGAGAGACCCAGTACTTC.

The CDR3 DNA is TGCGCCAGCAGCCAAGGGGCAGGACTAGCCAAAAACATTCAGTACTTC. Translated: CASSQGAGLAKNIQYF. The chain joins TRBV5-1 to TRBJ2-4, with D perhaps assigned TRBD1 or TRBD2 (5 bases each). V shed 4 bases and J shed 0 bases, with 14 bases lying between them. This CDR3 is 16 amino acids long. Germline V CDR1 and CDR2: SGHRS, YFSETQ.

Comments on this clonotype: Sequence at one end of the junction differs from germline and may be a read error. CDR3 loop: CASSRGQTLRAEAFF. The CDR3, as DNA: TGTGCCAGCAGCAGGGGACAGACCCTCCGCGCTGAGGCTTTCTTT. V and J are TRBV28 and TRBJ1-1, with TRBD1 matching over 7 bases. The CDR3 is made up of 15 amino acids. Germline V gives CDR1 MDHEN, CDR2 SYDVKM.

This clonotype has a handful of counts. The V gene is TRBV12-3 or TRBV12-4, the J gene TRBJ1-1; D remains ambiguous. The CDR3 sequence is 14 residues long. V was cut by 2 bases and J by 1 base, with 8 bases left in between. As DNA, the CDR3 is TGTGCCAGCAGTTTAAAACGGCAGAACACTGAAGCTTTCTTT. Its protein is CASSLKRQNTEAFF.

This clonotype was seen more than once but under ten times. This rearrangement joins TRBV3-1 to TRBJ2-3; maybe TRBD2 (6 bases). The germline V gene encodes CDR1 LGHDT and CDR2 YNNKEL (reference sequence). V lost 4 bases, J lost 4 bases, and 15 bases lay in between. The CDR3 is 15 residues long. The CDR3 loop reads CASSPGYGDSDTQYF. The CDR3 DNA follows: TGTGCCAGCAGCCCCGGATATGGGGACTCAGATACGCAGTATTTT.

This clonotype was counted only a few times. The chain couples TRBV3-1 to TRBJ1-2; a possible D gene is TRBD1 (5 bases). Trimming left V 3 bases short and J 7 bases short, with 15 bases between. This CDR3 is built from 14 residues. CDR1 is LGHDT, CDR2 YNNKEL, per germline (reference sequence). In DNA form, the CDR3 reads TGTGCCAGCAGCCAGGGGGACGAGGTGCGTGGCTACACCTTC. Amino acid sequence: CASSQGDEVRGYTF.

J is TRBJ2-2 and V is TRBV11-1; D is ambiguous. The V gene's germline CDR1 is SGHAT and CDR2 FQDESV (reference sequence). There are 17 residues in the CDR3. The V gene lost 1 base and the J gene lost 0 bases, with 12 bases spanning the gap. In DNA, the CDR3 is TGTGCCAGCAGCTTAGAGTCCGGGCTGACGAACACCGGGGAGCTGTTTTTT. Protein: CASSLESGLTNTGELFF.

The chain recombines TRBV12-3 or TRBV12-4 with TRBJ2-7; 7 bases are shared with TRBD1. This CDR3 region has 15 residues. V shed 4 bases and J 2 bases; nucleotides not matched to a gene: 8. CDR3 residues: CASSSLGDRTYEQYF. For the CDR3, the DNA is TGTGCCAGCAGTTCCTTGGGGGACAGAACCTACGAGCAGTACTTC.

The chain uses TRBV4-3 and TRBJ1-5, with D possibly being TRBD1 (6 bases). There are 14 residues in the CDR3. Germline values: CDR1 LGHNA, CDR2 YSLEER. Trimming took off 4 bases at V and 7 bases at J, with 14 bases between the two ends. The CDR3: CASSPNYRDQPQHF. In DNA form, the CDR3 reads TGCGCCAGCAGCCCAAACTACAGGGACCAGCCCCAGCATTTT.

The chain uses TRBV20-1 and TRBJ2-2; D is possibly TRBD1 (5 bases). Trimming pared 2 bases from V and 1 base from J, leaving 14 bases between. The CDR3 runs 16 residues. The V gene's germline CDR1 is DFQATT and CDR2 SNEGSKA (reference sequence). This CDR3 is CSARKAGRVNTGELFF. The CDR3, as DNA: TGCAGTGCTAGAAAAGCAGGGCGAGTGAACACCGGGGAGCTGTTTTTT.

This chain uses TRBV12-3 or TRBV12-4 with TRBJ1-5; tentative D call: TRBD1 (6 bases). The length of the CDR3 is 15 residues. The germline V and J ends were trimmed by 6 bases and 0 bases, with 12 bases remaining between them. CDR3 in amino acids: CASSPGTLSNQPQHF. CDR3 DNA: TGTGCCAGCAGCCCCGGGACACTTAGCAATCAGCCCCAGCATTTT.